This is a list of T cell receptor beta chains from one sample in a study of blood T cell repertoires in COVID-19. Some clones are missing from TCRdb's copy, which holds only in-frame ones; the method was immunoSEQ multiplex PCR. The profile shows 150,000 to 250,000 clones, 87% of them singletons. What was sequenced was PBMCs or T cells enriched from blood (not recorded which). The receptor source for this set is a woman aged 25 to 45 who had recovered from COVID-19. Each CDR3 is given with its conserved first and last residue. Fields, in order: CDR3 DNA, CDR3 protein, D gene, clone size, V gene, J gene. D genes are given only for firm matches. Not every row has a clone size; where given, it reads once, few, many or a size class.

TGTGCCCAGACTAGCGGGGGTTACGAGCAGTACTTC	CAQTSGGYEQYF	TRBD2	NA	TRBV30	TRBJ2-7
TGCGCCAGCAGGGGGGGACAGTTGAACACTGAAGCTTTCTTT	CASRGGQLNTEAFF	TRBD1	NA	TRBV5-1	TRBJ1-1
TGTGCCAGCAGCCCGGTGGGCAGCAGCTATGGCTACACCTTC	CASSPVGSSYGYTF	NA	NA	TRBV5-5	TRBJ1-2
TGCGCCAGCAGCTTGTCCGTCGCTGGAAACACCATATATTTT	CASSLSVAGNTIYF	NA	NA	TRBV5-1	TRBJ1-3
TGTGCCAGCTCACCACCGACAGGGGGAAAATATGGCTACACCTTC	CASSPPTGGKYGYTF	TRBD1	once	TRBV18	TRBJ1-2
TGCGCCAGCAGCCCTTCGACTAGCGGGAAGTACGAGCAGTACTTC	CASSPSTSGKYEQYF	TRBD2	NA	TRBV4-1	TRBJ2-7
TGTGCCTGGAGTGGGACAGGGGTGAGAGGCTACACCTTC	CAWSGTGVRGYTF	TRBD1	NA	TRBV30	TRBJ1-2
TGTGCCAGCAGTTTACGGGGGGGCCCTACGCAGTATTTT	CASSLRGGPTQYF	TRBD2	NA	TRBV6-2/TRBV6-3	TRBJ2-3
TGTGCCAGCAGCGTAGGGGGAGTAGACGTCAAGCAGTACTTC	CASSVGGVDVKQYF	NA	few	TRBV9	TRBJ2-7
TGTGCCAGCAGCTTAGCGGGGGGGGGAAAGCCCCAGCATTTT	CASSLAGGGKPQHF	NA	NA	TRBV7-2	TRBJ1-5
TGTGCCAGCAGCCCGGTGGGGCCCTCCAATGAGCAGTTCTTC	CASSPVGPSNEQFF	NA	NA	TRBV7-3	TRBJ2-1
TGTGCCAGCTCACCACTTTTGATCCGGGAAGGAGATACGCAGTATTTT	CASSPLLIREGDTQYF	NA	NA	TRBV18	TRBJ2-3
TGTGCCAGTAGTCCGACAGGGGATCATAATCAGCCCCAGCATTTT	CASSPTGDHNQPQHF	TRBD1	NA	TRBV19	TRBJ1-5
TGTGCCAGCAGCCTTATGTTTCTCGAGGCAGGGAGGAACTCCTACGAGCAGTACTTC	CASSLMFLEAGRNSYEQYF	NA	NA	TRBV21-1	TRBJ2-7
TGTGCCAGCAGCCTCGGACAGGGAAGTGAAAAACTGTTTTTT	CASSLGQGSEKLFF	TRBD1	NA	TRBV5-8	TRBJ1-4
TGCAGCGTTGAAGATGAGGGACAGGGGTTTGGCTACACCTTC	CSVEDEGQGFGYTF	TRBD1	NA	TRBV29-1	TRBJ1-2
TGTGCCAGCAAAAAAGGGACTAGCGGGGGGGCCCCTAGCACAGATACGCAGTATTTT	CASKKGTSGGAPSTDTQYF	TRBD2	once	TRBV9	TRBJ2-3
TGCAGCGCCTCACAGGGGAACACTGAAGCTTTCTTT	CSASQGNTEAFF	NA	NA	TRBV29-1	TRBJ1-1
TGTGCCAGCAGCCCGGCGGCAGGAGGAAGCACAGATACGCAGTATTTT	CASSPAAGGSTDTQYF	NA	NA	TRBV7-9	TRBJ2-3
TGCGCCAGCAGCCAAGATCTTACTGGGGAGGATTACGAGCAGTACTTC	CASSQDLTGEDYEQYF	NA	NA	TRBV4-1	TRBJ2-7
TGCAGTGCGCGGACAGTCATTGAAGCTTTCTTT	CSARTVIEAFF	NA	once	TRBV20-1	TRBJ1-1
TGTGCCAGCAGTCAGACTAGCGGGTCTACTCTCTATGAGCAGTTCTTC	CASSQTSGSTLYEQFF	TRBD2	NA	TRBV7-2	TRBJ2-1
TGTGCCAGCTCACCACCGGGACACGCCGGCACAGATACGCAGTATTTT	CASSPPGHAGTDTQYF	NA	NA	TRBV18	TRBJ2-3
TGTGCCAGCAGCGTAGAGGCGGGACCTTATTACGAGCAGTACTTC	CASSVEAGPYYEQYF	NA	NA	TRBV9	TRBJ2-7
TGTGCCAGCAGCGAGACAGGGGAGGGCTACACCTTC	CASSETGEGYTF	TRBD1	once	TRBV7-3	TRBJ1-2
TGTGCCAGCAGTTCCTACCTGACAGGGACCCCTCAATCCTACAATGAGCAGTTCTTC	CASSSYLTGTPQSYNEQFF	TRBD1	NA	TRBV28	TRBJ2-1
TGTGCCAGTAGTAGGACCGGCGGGACAGACTATGGCTACACCTTC	CASSRTGGTDYGYTF	TRBD1	NA	TRBV19	TRBJ1-2
TGTGCCAGCAGTGAATCAGGGGGGATCACATATGAGCAGTTCTTC	CASSESGGITYEQFF	NA	NA	TRBV6-1	TRBJ2-1
TGTGCCAGCAGTCCCACCTTAGCGGGACTGCGGGGAGAGACCCAGTACTTC	CASSPTLAGLRGETQYF	TRBD2	NA	TRBV27	TRBJ2-5
TGTGCCAGCAGCCAAGCCCAAACTAGCGGGAGTTTCAATGAGCAGTTCTTC	CASSQAQTSGSFNEQFF	TRBD2	NA	TRBV14	TRBJ2-1
TGTGCCAGCAGCTTATTAACAGTCCCTAACTATGGCTACACCTTC	CASSLLTVPNYGYTF	NA	NA	TRBV7-9	TRBJ1-2
TGTGCCAGCAGCCAAGCCTTGGGACAGGGTCTTTATAATTCACCCCTCCACTTT	CASSQALGQGLYNSPLHF	TRBD1	NA	TRBV14	TRBJ1-6
TGCGCCAGCAGCCAAGATCCTGTGGGGGCCACCTACAATGAGCAGTTCTTC	CASSQDPVGATYNEQFF	NA	few	TRBV4-3	TRBJ2-1
TGTGCCTGGAGTGTACCCGGGGACAGGGGACAGCCCCAGCATTTT	CAWSVPGDRGQPQHF	TRBD1	NA	TRBV30	TRBJ1-5
TGTGCCAGCAGTTTTCGAGACAGGGCCATCTATGGCTACACCTTC	CASSFRDRAIYGYTF	TRBD1	NA	TRBV27	TRBJ1-2
TGTGCCAGCAGCTGGGACTTCACAGATACGCAGTATTTT	CASSWDFTDTQYF	NA	NA	TRBV5-4	TRBJ2-3
TGTGCCAGCAGCTTAGTTAATGGGCTCGGCACTGAAGCTTTCTTT	CASSLVNGLGTEAFF	NA	NA	TRBV7-2	TRBJ1-1
TGTGCCACCAGCAGAACTACTCGAGGCTACGAGCAGTACTTC	CATSRTTRGYEQYF	NA	NA	TRBV15	TRBJ2-7
TGTGCCAGCAGGGTCGACAGGGGGCTGGCTGAAGCTTTCTTT	CASRVDRGLAEAFF	TRBD1	NA	TRBV2	TRBJ1-1
TGTGCCAGCAGTTTACGCTCCTACGAGCAGTACTTC	CASSLRSYEQYF	NA	NA	TRBV28	TRBJ2-7
TGTGCCAGCAGCCCTCTAAGGACAGGGCTAAACGGGGAGCTGTTTTTT	CASSPLRTGLNGELFF	TRBD1	NA	TRBV4-2	TRBJ2-2
TGTGCCACCAGTGACCCTACTAGGACTAGCGGGGGTGTAGATACGCAGTATTTT	CATSDPTRTSGGVDTQYF	TRBD2	few	TRBV24-1	TRBJ2-3
TGTGCCAGCAGTCCGTCATACAACATCGATACGCAGTATTTT	CASSPSYNIDTQYF	NA	NA	TRBV6-9	TRBJ2-3
TGTGCCAGCAGTACAGGGGTCTATGGCTACACCTTC	CASSTGVYGYTF	TRBD1	NA	TRBV6-5	TRBJ1-2
TGTGCCAGCAGTGTGACAGGGGGAGGTGAGCAGTTCTTC	CASSVTGGGEQFF	TRBD1	NA	TRBV2	TRBJ2-1
TGCGCCAGCAGCGTAACAGGGGACCTGAACACCGGGGAGCTGTTTTTT	CASSVTGDLNTGELFF	TRBD1	NA	TRBV5-1	TRBJ2-2
TGTGCCAGCAGCTTAGGGGGACAGGGTTACGAGCAGTACTTC	CASSLGGQGYEQYF	TRBD1	NA	TRBV7-9	TRBJ2-7
TGTGCCATCAGTGAGAGGAGCGGGGCCCCAACCTACAATGAGCAGTTCTTC	CAISERSGAPTYNEQFF	TRBD2	NA	TRBV10-3	TRBJ2-1
TGTGCCAGCAGCGTAGTTCCGACGACAGGAACTGAAAAACTGTTTTTT	CASSVVPTTGTEKLFF	NA	NA	TRBV9	TRBJ1-4
TGTGCCAGCAGCTCTGCCGGACTAGCGGGAGGGCATCGAGAGACCCAGTACTTC	CASSSAGLAGGHRETQYF	TRBD2	NA	TRBV5-4	TRBJ2-5
TGTGCCAGCAGCTTAGATTCGGCGGGGAGTAATTCACCCCTCCACTTT	CASSLDSAGSNSPLHF	NA	NA	TRBV7-2	TRBJ1-6
TGTGCCAGCAGTTACGAAGAGTATGGCTACACCTTC	CASSYEEYGYTF	NA	NA	TRBV6-2/TRBV6-3	TRBJ1-2
TGTGCCAGCAGTGAGGGACAGGGGGCCCGGAACATTCAGTACTTC	CASSEGQGARNIQYF	TRBD1	NA	TRBV2	TRBJ2-4